Sequencing of this T cell receptor (beta chain) was carried out in a study of CD8 T cells in ankylosing spondylitis. Whole-study findings and limits: Among TCR beta sequences, a motif of fewer than 10 highly homologous variants appeared characteristic of ankylosing spondylitis blood. Reports say disease-linked clones showed up significantly more in matched ankylosing spondylitis synovial fluid. Earlier authors reported some of these motif variants in reactive arthritis synovial fluid and blood. As for the disease-linked clones, they showed a CD8+ phenotype and occurred at relatively low frequencies in peripheral blood.

In TCRdb, the 5' RACE reads were re-called with MiXCR into one record per CDR3 protein. The table lists fewer than 450,000 distinct CDR3 sequences, approximately 17% of them singletons. The table lists this clonotype with a few counts. As yet, its antigen is unknown. The CDR3 loop spans 15 amino acids. V lost 0 bases and J lost 0, with 9 bases in between. Per germline, CDR1 LGHNA and CDR2 YSLEER. The specimen was blood, either unsorted or a sorted T cell fraction (not recorded which). The chain joins TRBV4-3 to TRBJ2-7; D remains ambiguous. This TCR derives from a male donor with ankylosing spondylitis. The CDR3 spells CASSQEQVPSYEQYF. The CDR3 DNA reads as TGCGCCAGCAGCCAAGAGCAGGTACCCTCCTACGAGCAGTACTTC.